This TCR beta chain stems from a study of blood T cell repertoires in COVID-19. Study-level information: Whether acute or convalescent, the COVID-19 samples came from the United States, Italy and Spain. Nucleic acid was either cDNA or gDNA, and it came from T cells, B-cell-depleted T cells, or PBMCs.

There are 13 residues in the CDR3. V lost 5 bases to trimming and J lost 0 bases; unmatched junction nucleotides: 1. Per the germline V gene, CDR1 is MDHEN and CDR2 is SYDVKM. As handled by the study authors: Reference gene primer amplification in the assay estimated nucleated cell counts. Libraries were prepared by immunoSEQ multiplex PCR; TCRdb keeps only in-frame clonotypes and omits some of them. The V and J calls and the clone size are those of that table, but D and trimming were determined from the DNA. The sample has about 210,000 clones, 70% to 85% seen once; the top ten hold about 2.1%. The sample consisted of peripheral blood. The sequence was obtained from a man in his forties who had recovered from COVID-19. The genes are TRBV28 and TRBJ2-7; the match to TRBD1 covers 7 bases. The CDR3 DNA is TGTGCCAGCAGTCGGACAGGCTCCTACGAGCAGTACTTC. This gives the protein CASSRTGSYEQYF.